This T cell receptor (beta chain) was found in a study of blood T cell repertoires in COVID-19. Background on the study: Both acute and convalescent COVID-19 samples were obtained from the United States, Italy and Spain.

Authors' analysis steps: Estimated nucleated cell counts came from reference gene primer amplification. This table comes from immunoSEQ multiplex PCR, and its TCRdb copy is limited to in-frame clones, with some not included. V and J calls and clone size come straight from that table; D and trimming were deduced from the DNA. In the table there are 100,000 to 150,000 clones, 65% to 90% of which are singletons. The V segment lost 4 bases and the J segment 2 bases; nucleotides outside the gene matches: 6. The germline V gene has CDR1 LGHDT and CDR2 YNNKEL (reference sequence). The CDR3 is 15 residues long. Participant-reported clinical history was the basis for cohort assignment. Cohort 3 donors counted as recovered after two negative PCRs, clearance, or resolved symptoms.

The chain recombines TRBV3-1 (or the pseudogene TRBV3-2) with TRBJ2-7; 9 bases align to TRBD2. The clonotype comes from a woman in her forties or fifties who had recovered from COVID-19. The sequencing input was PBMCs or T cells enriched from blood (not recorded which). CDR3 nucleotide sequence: TGTGCCAGCAGCCCCCGGGTAGCGGGGGCCTACGAGCAGTACTTC. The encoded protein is CASSPRVAGAYEQYF.